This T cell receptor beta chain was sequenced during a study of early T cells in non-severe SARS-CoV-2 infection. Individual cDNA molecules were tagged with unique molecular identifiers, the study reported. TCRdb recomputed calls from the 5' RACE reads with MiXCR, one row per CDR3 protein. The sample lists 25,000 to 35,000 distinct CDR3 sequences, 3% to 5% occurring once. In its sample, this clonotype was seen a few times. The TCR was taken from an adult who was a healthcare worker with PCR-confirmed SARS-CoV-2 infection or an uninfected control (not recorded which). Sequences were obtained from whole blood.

The CDR3 loop reads CASSPNDFGGPITGELFF. The CDR3 nucleotides are TGCGCCAGCAGCCCAAACGACTTCGGGGGGCCGATTACCGGGGAGCTGTTTTTT. The chain employs TRBV5-1 and TRBJ2-2, with a weak D call TRBD2 (7 bases). Germline loops: CDR1 SGHRS, CDR2 YFSETQ. V was clipped by 4 bases and J by 5 bases, with 24 bases between them. The CDR3 loop spans 18 amino acids. The entire variable domain, with the rest obtained from reference TRBV5-1 and TRBJ2-2, is as follows: KAGVTQTPRYLIKTRGQQVTLSCSPISGHRSVSWYQQTPGQGLQFLFEYFSETQRNKGNFPGRFSGRQFSNSRSEMNVSTLELGDSALYLCASSPNDFGGPITGELFFGEGSRLTVL.